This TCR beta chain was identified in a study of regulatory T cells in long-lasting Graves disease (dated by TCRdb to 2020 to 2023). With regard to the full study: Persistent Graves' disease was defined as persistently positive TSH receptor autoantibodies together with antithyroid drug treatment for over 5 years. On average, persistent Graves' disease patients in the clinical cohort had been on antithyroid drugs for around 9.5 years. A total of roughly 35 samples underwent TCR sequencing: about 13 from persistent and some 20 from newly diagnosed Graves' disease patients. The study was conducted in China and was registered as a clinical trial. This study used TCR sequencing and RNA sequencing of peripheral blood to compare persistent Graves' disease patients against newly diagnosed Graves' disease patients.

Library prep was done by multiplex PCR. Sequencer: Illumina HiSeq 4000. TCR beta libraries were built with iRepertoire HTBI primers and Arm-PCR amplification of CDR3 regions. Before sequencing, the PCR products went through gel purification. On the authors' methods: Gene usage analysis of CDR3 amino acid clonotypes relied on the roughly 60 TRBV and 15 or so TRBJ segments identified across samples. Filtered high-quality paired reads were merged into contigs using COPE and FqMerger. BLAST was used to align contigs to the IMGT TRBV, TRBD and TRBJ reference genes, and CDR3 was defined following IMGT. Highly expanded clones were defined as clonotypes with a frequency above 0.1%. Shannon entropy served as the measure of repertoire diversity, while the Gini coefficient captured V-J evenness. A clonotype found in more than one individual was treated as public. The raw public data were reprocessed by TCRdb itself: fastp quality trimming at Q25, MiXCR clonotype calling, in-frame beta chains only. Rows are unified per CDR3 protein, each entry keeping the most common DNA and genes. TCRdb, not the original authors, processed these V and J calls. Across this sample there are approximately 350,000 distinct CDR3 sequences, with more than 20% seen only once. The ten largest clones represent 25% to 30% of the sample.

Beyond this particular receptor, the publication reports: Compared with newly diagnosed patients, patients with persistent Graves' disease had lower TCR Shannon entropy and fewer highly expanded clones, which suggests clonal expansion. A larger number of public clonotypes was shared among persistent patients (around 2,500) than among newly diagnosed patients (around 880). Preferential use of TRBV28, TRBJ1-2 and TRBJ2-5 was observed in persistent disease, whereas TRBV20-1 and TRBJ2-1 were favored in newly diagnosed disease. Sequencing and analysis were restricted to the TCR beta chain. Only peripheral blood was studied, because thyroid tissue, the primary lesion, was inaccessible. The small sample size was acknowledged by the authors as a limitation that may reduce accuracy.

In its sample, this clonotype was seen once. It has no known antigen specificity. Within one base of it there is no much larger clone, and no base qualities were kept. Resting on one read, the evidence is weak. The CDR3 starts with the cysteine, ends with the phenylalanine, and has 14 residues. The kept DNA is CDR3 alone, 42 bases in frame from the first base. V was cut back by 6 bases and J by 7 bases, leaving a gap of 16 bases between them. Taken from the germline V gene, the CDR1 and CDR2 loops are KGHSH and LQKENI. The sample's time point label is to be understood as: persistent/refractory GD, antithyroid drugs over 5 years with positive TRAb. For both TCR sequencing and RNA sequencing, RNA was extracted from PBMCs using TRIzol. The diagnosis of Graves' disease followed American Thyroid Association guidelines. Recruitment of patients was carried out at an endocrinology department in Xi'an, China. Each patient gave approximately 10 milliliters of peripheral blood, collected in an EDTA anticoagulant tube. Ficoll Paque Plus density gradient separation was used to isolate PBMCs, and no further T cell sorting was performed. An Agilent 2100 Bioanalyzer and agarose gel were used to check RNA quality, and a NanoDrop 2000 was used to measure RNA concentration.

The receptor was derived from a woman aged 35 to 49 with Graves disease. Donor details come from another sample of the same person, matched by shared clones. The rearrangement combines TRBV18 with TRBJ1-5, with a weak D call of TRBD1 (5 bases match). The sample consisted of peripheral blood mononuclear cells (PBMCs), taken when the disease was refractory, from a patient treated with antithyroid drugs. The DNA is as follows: TGTGCCAGCTCGCGGGGGGGGTCTGGACAGCCCCAGCATTTT. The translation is CASSRGGSGQPQHF.